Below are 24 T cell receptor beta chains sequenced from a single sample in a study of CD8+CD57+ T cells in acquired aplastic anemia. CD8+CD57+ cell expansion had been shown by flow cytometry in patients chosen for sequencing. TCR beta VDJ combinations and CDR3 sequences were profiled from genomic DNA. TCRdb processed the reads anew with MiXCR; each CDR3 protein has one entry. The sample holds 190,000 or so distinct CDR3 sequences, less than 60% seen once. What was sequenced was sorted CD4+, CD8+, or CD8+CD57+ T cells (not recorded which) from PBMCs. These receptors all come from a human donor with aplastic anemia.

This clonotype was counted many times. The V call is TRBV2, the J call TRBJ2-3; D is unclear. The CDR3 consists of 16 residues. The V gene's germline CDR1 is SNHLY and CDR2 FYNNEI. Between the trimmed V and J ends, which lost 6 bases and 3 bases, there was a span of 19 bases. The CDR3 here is CASRSTVLIRTDTQYF. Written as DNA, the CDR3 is TGTGCCAGCAGGTCAACAGTCCTCATCCGTACAGATACGCAGTATTTT.

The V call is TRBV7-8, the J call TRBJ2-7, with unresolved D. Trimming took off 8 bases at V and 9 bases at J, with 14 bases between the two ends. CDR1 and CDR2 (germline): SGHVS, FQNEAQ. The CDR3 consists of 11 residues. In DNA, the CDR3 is TGTGCCAGCGCCGCCACCCTAGGGCAGTACTTC. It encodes CASAATLGQYF. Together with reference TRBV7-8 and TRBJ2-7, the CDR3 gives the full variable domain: GAGVSQSPRYKVAKRGQDVALRCDPISGHVSLFWYQQALGQGPEFLTYFQNEAQLDKSGLPSDRFFAERPEGSVSTLKIQRTQQEDSAVYLCASAATLGQYFGPGTRLTVT.

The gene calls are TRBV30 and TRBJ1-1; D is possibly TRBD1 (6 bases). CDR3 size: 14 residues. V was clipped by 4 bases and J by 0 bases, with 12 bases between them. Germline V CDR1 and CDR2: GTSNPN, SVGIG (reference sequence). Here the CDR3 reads CAWNLGTLNTEAFF. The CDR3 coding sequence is TGTGCCTGGAACCTCGGGACACTGAACACTGAAGCTTTCTTT.

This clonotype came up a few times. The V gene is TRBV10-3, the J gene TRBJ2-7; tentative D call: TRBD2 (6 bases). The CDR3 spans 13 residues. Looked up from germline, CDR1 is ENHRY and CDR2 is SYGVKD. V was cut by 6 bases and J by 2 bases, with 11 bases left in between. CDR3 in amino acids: CAIRGTGTYEQYF. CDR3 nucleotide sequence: TGTGCCATCAGAGGGACTGGAACCTACGAGCAGTACTTC.

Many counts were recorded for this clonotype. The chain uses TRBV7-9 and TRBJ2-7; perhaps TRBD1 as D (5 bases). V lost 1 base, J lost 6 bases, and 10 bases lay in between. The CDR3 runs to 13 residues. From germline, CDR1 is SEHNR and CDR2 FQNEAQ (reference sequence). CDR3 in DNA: TGTGCCAGCAGCTTAGTGACAGCTGTCGAGCAGTACTTC. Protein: CASSLVTAVEQYF.

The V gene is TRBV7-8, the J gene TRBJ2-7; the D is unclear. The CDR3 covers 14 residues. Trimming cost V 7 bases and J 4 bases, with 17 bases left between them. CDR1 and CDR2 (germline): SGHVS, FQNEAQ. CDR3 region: CASTLDGPRYEQYF. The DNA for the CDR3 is TGTGCCAGCACCCTCGACGGCCCACGGTACGAGCAGTACTTC.

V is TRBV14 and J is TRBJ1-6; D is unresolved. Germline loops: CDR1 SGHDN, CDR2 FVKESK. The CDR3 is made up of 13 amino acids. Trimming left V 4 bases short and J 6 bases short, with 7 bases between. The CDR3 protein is CASSPFPNSPLHF. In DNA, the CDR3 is TGTGCCAGCAGCCCTTTTCCTAATTCACCCCTCCACTTT. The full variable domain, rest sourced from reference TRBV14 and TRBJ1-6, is EAGVTQFPSHSVIEKGQTVTLRCDPISGHDNLYWYRRVMGKEIKFLLHFVKESKQDESGMPNNRFLAERTGGTYSTLKVQPAELEDSGVYFCASSPFPNSPLHFGNGTRLTVT.

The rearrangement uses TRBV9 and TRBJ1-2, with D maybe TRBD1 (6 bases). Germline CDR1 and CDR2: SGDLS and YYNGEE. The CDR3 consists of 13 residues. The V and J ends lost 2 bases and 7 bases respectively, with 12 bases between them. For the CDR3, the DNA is TGTGCCAGCAGCGTTACAGGGTACGGTGGCTACACCTTC. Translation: CASSVTGYGGYTF.

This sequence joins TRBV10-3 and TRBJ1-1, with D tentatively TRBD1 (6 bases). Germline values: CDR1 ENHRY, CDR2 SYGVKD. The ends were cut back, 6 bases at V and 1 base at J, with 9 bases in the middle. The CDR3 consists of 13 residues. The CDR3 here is CAISEDRNTEAFF. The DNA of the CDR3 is TGTGCCATCAGCGAGGACAGGAACACTGAAGCTTTCTTT.

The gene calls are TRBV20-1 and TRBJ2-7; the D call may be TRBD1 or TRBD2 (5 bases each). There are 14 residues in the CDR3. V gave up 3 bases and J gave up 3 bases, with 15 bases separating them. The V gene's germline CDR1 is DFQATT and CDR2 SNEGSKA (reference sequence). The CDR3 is CSARDTGRDYEQYF. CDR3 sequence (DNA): TGCAGTGCTAGGGATACGGGACGGGACTACGAGCAGTACTTC.

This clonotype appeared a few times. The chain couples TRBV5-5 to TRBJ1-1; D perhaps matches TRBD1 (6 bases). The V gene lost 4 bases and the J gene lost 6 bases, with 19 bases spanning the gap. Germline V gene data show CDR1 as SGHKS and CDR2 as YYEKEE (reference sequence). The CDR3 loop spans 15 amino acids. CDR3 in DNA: TGTGCCAGCAGCCCTGGCGGGGGGGGGACATCTGAAGCTTTCTTT. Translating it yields CASSPGGGGTSEAFF.

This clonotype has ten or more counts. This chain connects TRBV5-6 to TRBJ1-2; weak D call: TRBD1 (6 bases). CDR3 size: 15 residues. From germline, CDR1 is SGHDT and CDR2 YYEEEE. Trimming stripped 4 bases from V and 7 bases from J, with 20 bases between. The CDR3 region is CASSRRMTGNSGYTF. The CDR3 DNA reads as TGTGCCAGCAGCCGACGTATGACAGGAAATAGTGGCTACACCTTC.

The CDR3 region is CASSLEYRPGRYTF. For the CDR3, the DNA is TGTGCCAGCAGCTTAGAGTACAGACCGGGACGCTACACCTTC. The chain combines TRBV7-2 with TRBJ1-2; possible D gene TRBD1, 5 bases. Germline CDR1 is SGHTA and CDR2 is FQGNSA. The CDR3 runs 14 residues. The V end was cut by 1 base, the J end by 9 bases, with 15 bases between.

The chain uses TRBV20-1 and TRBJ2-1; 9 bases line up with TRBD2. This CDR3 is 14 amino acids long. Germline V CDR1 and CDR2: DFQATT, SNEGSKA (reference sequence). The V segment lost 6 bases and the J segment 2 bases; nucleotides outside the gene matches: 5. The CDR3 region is CSAISGSPYNEQFF. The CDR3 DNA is TGCAGTGCAATTAGCGGGAGTCCCTACAATGAGCAGTTCTTC.

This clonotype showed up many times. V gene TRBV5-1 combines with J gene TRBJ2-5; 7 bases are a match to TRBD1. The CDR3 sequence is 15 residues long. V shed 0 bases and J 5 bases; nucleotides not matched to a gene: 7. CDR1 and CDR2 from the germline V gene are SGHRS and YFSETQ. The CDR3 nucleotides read TGCGCCAGCAGCTTGGATGGCAGGGGGACGGAGACCCAGTACTTC. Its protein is CASSLDGRGTETQYF. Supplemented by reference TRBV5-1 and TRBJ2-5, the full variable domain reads KAGVTQTPRYLIKTRGQQVTLSCSPISGHRSVSWYQQTPGQGLQFLFEYFSETQRNKGNFPGRFSGRQFSNSRSEMNVSTLELGDSALYLCASSLDGRGTETQYFGPGTRLLVL.

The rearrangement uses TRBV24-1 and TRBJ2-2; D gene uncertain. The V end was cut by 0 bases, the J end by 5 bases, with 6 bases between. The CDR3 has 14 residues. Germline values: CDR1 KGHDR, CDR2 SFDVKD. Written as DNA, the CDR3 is TGTGCCACCAGTGATTTGGCCGTAACCGGGGAGCTGTTTTTT. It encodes CATSDLAVTGELFF.

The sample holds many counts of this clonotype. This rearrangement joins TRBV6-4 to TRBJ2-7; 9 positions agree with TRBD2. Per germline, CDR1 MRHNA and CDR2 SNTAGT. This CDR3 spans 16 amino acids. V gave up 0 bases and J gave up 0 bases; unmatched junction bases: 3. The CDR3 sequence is CASSDSRGGYSYEQYF. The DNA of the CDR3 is TGTGCCAGCAGTGACTCGCGGGGGGGCTACTCCTACGAGCAGTACTTC.

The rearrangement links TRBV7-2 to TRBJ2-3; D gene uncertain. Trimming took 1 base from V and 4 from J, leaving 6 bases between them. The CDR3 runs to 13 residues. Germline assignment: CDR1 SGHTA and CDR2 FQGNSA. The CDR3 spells CASSLGPADTQYF. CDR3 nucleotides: TGTGCCAGCAGCTTAGGTCCTGCAGATACGCAGTATTTT.

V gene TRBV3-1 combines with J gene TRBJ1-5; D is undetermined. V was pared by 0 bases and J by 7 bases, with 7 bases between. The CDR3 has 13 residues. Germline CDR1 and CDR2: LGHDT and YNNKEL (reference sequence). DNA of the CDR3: TGTGCCAGCAGCCAAGACGCGGGACAGCCCCAGCATTTT. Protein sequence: CASSQDAGQPQHF. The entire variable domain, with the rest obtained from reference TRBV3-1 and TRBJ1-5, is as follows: DTAVSQTPKYLVTQMGNDKSIKCEQNLGHDTMYWYKQDSKKFLKIMFSYNNKELIINETVPNRFSPKSPDKAHLNLHINSLELGDSAVYFCASSQDAGQPQHFGDGTRLSIL.

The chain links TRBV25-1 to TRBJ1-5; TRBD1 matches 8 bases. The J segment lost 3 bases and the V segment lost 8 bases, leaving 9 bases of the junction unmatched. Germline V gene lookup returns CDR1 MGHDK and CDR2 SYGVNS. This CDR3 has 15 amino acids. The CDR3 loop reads CASLQTGELNQPQHF. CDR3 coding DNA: TGTGCCAGCCTTCAGACAGGGGAGCTCAATCAGCCCCAGCATTTT.

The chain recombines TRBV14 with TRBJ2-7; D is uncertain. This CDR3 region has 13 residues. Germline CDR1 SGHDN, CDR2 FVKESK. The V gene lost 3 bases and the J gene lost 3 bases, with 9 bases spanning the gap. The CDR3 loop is CASSQASGYEQYF. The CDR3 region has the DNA TGTGCCAGCAGCCAGGCGTCCGGCTACGAGCAGTACTTC.

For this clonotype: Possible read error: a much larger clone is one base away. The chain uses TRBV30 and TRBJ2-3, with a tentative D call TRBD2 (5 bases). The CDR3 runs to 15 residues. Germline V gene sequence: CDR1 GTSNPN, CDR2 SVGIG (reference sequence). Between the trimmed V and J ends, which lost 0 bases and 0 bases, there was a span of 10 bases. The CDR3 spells CAWSVRGSSTDTQYF. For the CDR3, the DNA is TGTGCCTGGAGTGTTCGGGGTAGTAGCACAGATACGCAGTATTTT.

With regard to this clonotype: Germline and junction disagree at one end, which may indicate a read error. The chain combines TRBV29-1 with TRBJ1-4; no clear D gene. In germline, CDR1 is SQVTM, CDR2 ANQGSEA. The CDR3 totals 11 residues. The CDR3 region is CSAPSEGKVLF. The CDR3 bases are TGCAGCGCCCCGAGCGAAGGAAAGGTACTTTTT.

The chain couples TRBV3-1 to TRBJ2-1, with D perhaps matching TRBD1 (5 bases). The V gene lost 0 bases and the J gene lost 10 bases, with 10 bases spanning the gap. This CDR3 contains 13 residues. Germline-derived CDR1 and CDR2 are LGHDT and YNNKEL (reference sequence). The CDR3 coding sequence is TGTGCCAGCAGCCAAGAAACGACAGCCGAGCAGTTCTTC. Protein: CASSQETTAEQFF.